What follows are 9 T cell receptor beta chains derived from one specimen sequenced in a study of blood T cell repertoires in COVID-19. This table comes from immunoSEQ multiplex PCR, and its TCRdb copy is limited to in-frame clones, with some not included. The sample lists about 240,000 clones, approximately 86% occurring once. Source material: peripheral blood. These receptors originate from a human donor in a cohort sampled during active COVID-19.

The V gene is TRBV6-5, the J gene TRBJ2-1, with TRBD2 as a possible D gene (7 bases). The ends were cut back, 6 bases at V and 8 bases at J, with 20 bases in the middle. Germline V gives CDR1 MNHEY, CDR2 SVGAGI. The CDR3 spans 15 residues. The CDR3 DNA follows: TGTGCCAGCAGGATAGGGGGACTAAGAATAGATGAGCAGTTCTTC. Translated: CASRIGGLRIDEQFF.

This chain uses TRBV2 with TRBJ2-6; 8 bases line up with TRBD1. V gave up 2 bases and J gave up 2 bases; unmatched junction bases: 8. This CDR3 comprises 18 residues. Germline V CDR1 and CDR2: SNHLY, FYNNEI. The CDR3 coding sequence is TGTGCCAGCAGTGAATTAGACAGGGGAAGGGCTGGGGCCAACGTCCTGACTTTC. This sequence encodes CASSELDRGRAGANVLTF.

V gene TRBV4-1 combines with J gene TRBJ1-6; TRBD1 agrees at 7 bases. This CDR3 has 15 amino acids. CDR1 is MGHRA and CDR2 is YSYEKL in the germline V gene. J was trimmed by 6 bases and V by 2 bases; bases with no gene match: 4. The CDR3 is CASSQYRGGNSPLHF. The CDR3, as DNA: TGCGCCAGCAGCCAATACAGGGGAGGTAATTCACCCCTCCACTTT.

J is TRBJ1-3 and V is TRBV4-2; 8 positions agree with TRBD1. This CDR3 comprises 15 residues. The V and J ends lost 2 bases and 4 bases, in that order; junction bases with no gene match: 4. Per the germline V gene, CDR1 is LGHNA and CDR2 is YNFKEQ. CDR3 sequence: CASSQQGAGGNTIYF. The CDR3 DNA is TGTGCCAGCAGCCAACAGGGGGCGGGAGGAAACACCATATATTTT.

The V call is TRBV2, the J call TRBJ1-1; TRBD1 is a possible D gene (6 bases). CDR3 length: 13 amino acids. V gave up 4 bases and J gave up 0 bases, with 6 bases separating them. CDR1 SNHLY and CDR2 FYNNEI come from the germline V gene. The CDR3 sequence is CASSGQVNTEAFF. The CDR3 DNA reads as TGTGCCAGCAGTGGACAGGTGAACACTGAAGCTTTCTTT. Together with reference TRBV2 and TRBJ1-1, the CDR3 gives the full variable domain: EPEVTQTPSHQVTQMGQEVILRCVPISNHLYFYWYRQILGQKVEFLVSFYNNEISEKSEIFDDQFSVERPDGSNFTLKIRSTKLEDSAMYFCASSGQVNTEAFFGQGTRLTVV.

The V gene is TRBV19, the J gene TRBJ1-6; D is perhaps TRBD1 (5 bases). This CDR3 region has 16 residues. V dropped 5 bases and J dropped 0 bases, with 11 bases sitting between them. Germline V gene data show CDR1 as LNHDA and CDR2 as SQIVND (reference sequence). CDR3 DNA: TGTGCCAGTAGTCCACAGGAGAGCTCCTATAATTCACCCCTCCACTTT. Translation gives CASSPQESSYNSPLHF.

The rearrangement links TRBV5-1 to TRBJ1-2; 9 nucleotides line up with TRBD1. This CDR3 spans 15 amino acids. V dropped 0 bases and J dropped 5; count of bases not matched to a gene: 5. Germline lookup yields CDR1 SGHRS and CDR2 YFSETQ. The CDR3 DNA follows: TGCGCCAGCAGCTTGGGGGACAGGGCGGGGTATGGCTACACCTTC. Encoded protein: CASSLGDRAGYGYTF.

V gene TRBV3-1 (or the pseudogene TRBV3-2) combines with J gene TRBJ1-2; 9 nucleotides line up with TRBD1. The J segment lost 4 bases and the V segment lost 1 base, leaving 7 bases of the junction unmatched. This CDR3 region has 16 residues. Germline CDR1 LGHDT, CDR2 YNNKEL (reference sequence). This chain's CDR3 is CASSQGGQGLVYGYTF. In DNA, the CDR3 is TGTGCCAGCAGCCAAGGGGGACAGGGCCTAGTCTATGGCTACACCTTC.

The rearrangement links TRBV6-5 to TRBJ2-3; D may be TRBD2 (6 bases). V shed 6 bases and J shed 0 bases, with 13 bases lying between them. The CDR3 spans 15 residues. CDR1 and CDR2 from the germline V gene are MNHEY and SVGAGI. CDR3 sequence reads: CASRRASVSTDTQYF. Here the CDR3 DNA reads TGTGCCAGCAGGCGGGCTAGCGTTAGCACAGATACGCAGTATTTT.